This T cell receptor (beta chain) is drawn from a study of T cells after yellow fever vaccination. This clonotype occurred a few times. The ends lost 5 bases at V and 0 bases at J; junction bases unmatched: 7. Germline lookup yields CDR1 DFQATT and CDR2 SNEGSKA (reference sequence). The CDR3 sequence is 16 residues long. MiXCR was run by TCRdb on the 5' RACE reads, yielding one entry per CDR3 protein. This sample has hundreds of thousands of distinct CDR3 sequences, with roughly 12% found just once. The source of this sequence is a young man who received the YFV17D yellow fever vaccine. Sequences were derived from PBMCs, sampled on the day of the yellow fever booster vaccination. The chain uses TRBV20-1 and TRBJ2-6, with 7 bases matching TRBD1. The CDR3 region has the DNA TGCAGTGCTCGTGACAGGGCCTACTCTGGGGCCAACGTCCTGACTTTC. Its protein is CSARDRAYSGANVLTF.